The 21 T cell receptor beta chains listed next were all sequenced from one sample in a study of blood T cell repertoires in COVID-19 (dated by TCRdb to 2019 to 2021). Receptor libraries were prepared by the immunoSEQ multiplex PCR assay. TCRdb took this table from immuneACCESS and kept in-frame rearrangements with V and J called. Such tables lack part of the clones; where checked against another copy, unresolved V genes explain under half of the gap, and the rest is unexplained. This sample is represented by under 300,000 clones; about 89% of them were singletons. The ten most abundant clones make up 8.8% of the sample. The sequencing sample was made of PBMCs or T cells enriched from blood (not recorded which). These receptors all come from a man between 35 and 55 years old who had recovered from COVID-19.

This clone was picked up one time. The J gene is TRBJ1-2, the V gene TRBV2, with D perhaps TRBD1 (6 bases). From germline, CDR1 is SNHLY and CDR2 FYNNEI. This CDR3 comprises 13 residues. V lost 11 bases, J lost 3 bases, and 16 bases lay in between. The CDR3 coding sequence is TGTGCCCAAAGCGGGGGCATCGACTATGGCTACACCTTC. It translates to CAQSGGIDYGYTF. The full variable domain, rest sourced from reference TRBV2 and TRBJ1-2, is EPEVTQTPSHQVTQMGQEVILRCVPISNHLYFYWYRQILGQKVEFLVSFYNNEISEKSEIFDDQFSVERPDGSNFTLKIRSTKLEDSAMYFCAQSGGIDYGYTFGSGTRLTVV.

V is TRBV5-1 and J is TRBJ1-2; D possibly corresponds to TRBD1 (5 bases). The V end was cut by 0 bases, the J end by 7 bases, with 10 bases between. This CDR3 has 13 residues. The germline gives CDR1 SGHRS, CDR2 YFSETQ. CDR3 DNA: TGCGCCAGCAGCTTGGGGTCAGGGCCTGGCTACACCTTC. Translating it yields CASSLGSGPGYTF.

The rearrangement links TRBV5-5 to TRBJ1-2; D possibly corresponds to TRBD1 (5 bases). The CDR3 consists of 14 residues. Trimming pared 0 bases from V and 4 bases from J, leaving 10 bases between. Germline CDR1 reads SGHKS; CDR2 reads YYEKEE (reference sequence). The CDR3 region has the DNA TGTGCCAGCAGCTTGGTCCAGGGTAGCTATGGCTACACCTTC. This sequence encodes CASSLVQGSYGYTF.

This clone showed up just once. The chain couples TRBV11-3 to TRBJ1-2; 10 bases line up with TRBD1. Germline V gene lookup returns CDR1 SGHNT and CDR2 YENEEA. J gave up 1 base and V 5 bases, and 7 bases lay outside the gene matches. This CDR3 is 16 amino acids long. The CDR3 DNA reads as TGTGCCAGCAGCACCTACCGGGACAGGGGTAACTATGGCTACACCTTC. This gives the protein CASSTYRDRGNYGYTF.

The chain has TRBV7-6 and TRBJ2-7, with D maybe TRBD1 (5 bases). V was cut by 5 bases and J by 4 bases, with 15 bases left in between. CDR3 length: 14 residues. Germline V gene lookup returns CDR1 SGHVS and CDR2 FNYEAQ. The chain's CDR3 is CASSPYHQGYEQYF. The CDR3 DNA reads TGTGCCAGCAGCCCGTACCATCAGGGTTACGAGCAGTACTTC.

This sequence joins TRBV25-1 and TRBJ1-1; D gene uncertain. The CDR3 spans 13 residues. Germline V gene lookup returns CDR1 MGHDK and CDR2 SYGVNS. The V end was cut by 1 base, the J end by 5 bases, with 8 bases between. CDR3 coding DNA: TGTGCCAGCAGTGAATTTGGGGAGACTGAAGCTTTCTTT. It encodes CASSEFGETEAFF.

About this clone itself: One end of the junction does not line up with germline, which may come from a read error. The chain carries TRBV7-7 and TRBJ1-5, with D unresolved. This CDR3 region has 14 residues. Germline V gene sequence: CDR1 SSHAT, CDR2 FNYEAQ (reference sequence). The CDR3 DNA sequence: TGTGCTAGCAGGAACAGATATAGCAATCAGCCCCAGCATTTT. The encoded protein is CASRNRYSNQPQHF.

V gene TRBV7-9 combines with J gene TRBJ2-2, with 11 positions matching TRBD1. This CDR3 contains 14 residues. Trimming took 5 bases from V and 7 from J; bases not matched to a gene: 3. Germline CDR1 SEHNR, CDR2 FQNEAQ (reference sequence). The CDR3 DNA reads TGTGCCAGCAGCCGGACAGGGGGCGGCGGGGAGCTGTTTTTT. It translates to CASSRTGGGGELFF.

The chain recombines TRBV7-9 with TRBJ1-4, with 8 bases that match TRBD1. Germline trimming cut 1 base from V and 8 bases from J; bases unmatched to any gene: 6. This CDR3 contains 15 residues. Germline assignment: CDR1 SEHNR and CDR2 FQNEAQ (reference sequence). Here the CDR3 DNA reads TGTGCCAGCAGCTTAGGGCAGGGGGCGCGAGAAAAACTGTTTTTT. Encoded protein: CASSLGQGAREKLFF.

The chain links TRBV7-3 to TRBJ2-5; a weak D match, TRBD2 (6 bases). V shed 0 bases and J shed 5 bases, with 13 bases lying between them. The CDR3 consists of 15 residues. Per germline, CDR1 SGHTA and CDR2 FQGTGA. The CDR3 sequence is CASSLTPTSSETQYF. CDR3 nucleotide sequence: TGTGCCAGCAGCTTAACCCCGACTAGTTCGGAGACCCAGTACTTC.

The V gene is TRBV27, the J gene TRBJ2-7, with 10 bases that match TRBD1. The V segment lost 5 bases and the J segment 3 bases; nucleotides outside the gene matches: 4. CDR1 is MNHEY and CDR2 is SMNVEV in the germline V gene (reference sequence). This CDR3 comprises 14 residues. The CDR3, as DNA: TGTGCCAGCAGTCCTGGACAGGGGGTCTACGAGCAGTACTTC. This sequence encodes CASSPGQGVYEQYF.

V and J are TRBV28 and TRBJ2-7, with D maybe TRBD1 (5 bases). CDR3 length equals 17 residues. The germline CDR1 and CDR2 sequences are MDHEN and SYDVKM. V was cut by 1 base and J by 0 bases, with 16 bases left in between. The CDR3 protein is CASSLSGWGTSSYEQYF. CDR3 nucleotides: TGTGCCAGCAGTTTATCGGGTTGGGGCACGTCCTCCTACGAGCAGTACTTC. The whole variable domain, remainder taken from reference TRBV28 and TRBJ2-7, is DVKVTQSSRYLVKRTGEKVFLECVQDMDHENMFWYRQDPGLGLRLIYFSYDVKMKEKGDIPEGYSVSREKKERFSLILESASTNQTSMYLCASSLSGWGTSSYEQYFGPGTRLTVT.

This rearrangement joins TRBV7-6 to TRBJ2-2; TRBD1 matches at 8 bases. The V gene end was trimmed by 4 bases and the J gene end by 2 bases; junction bases not matched to a gene: 9. The CDR3 contains 17 residues. Germline V gives CDR1 SGHVS, CDR2 FNYEAQ. The CDR3 region is CASSSTDRGSNTGELFF. DNA of the CDR3: TGTGCCAGCAGCTCTACCGACAGGGGAAGTAACACCGGGGAGCTGTTTTTT.

The chain has TRBV7-2 and TRBJ2-7; TRBD2 agrees at 12 bases. The J segment lost 2 bases and the V segment lost 2 bases, leaving 4 bases of the junction unmatched. Germline CDR1 reads SGHTA; CDR2 reads FQGNSA. This CDR3 has 16 amino acids. The CDR3 protein is CASSLTSGRPTYEQYF. CDR3 sequence (DNA): TGTGCCAGCAGCTTAACTAGCGGGAGGCCAACCTACGAGCAGTACTTC.

This chain joins TRBV9 and TRBJ1-5; TRBD1 is a possible D gene (5 bases). The ends were cut back, 1 base at V and 0 bases at J, with 17 bases in the middle. CDR1 is SGDLS, CDR2 YYNGEE, per germline. This CDR3 contains 18 residues. This CDR3 is CASSVPPGRPFSNQPQHF. CDR3 in DNA: TGTGCCAGCAGCGTACCGCCAGGGCGCCCCTTTAGCAATCAGCCCCAGCATTTT.

In DNA, the CDR3 is TGTGCCAGCAGCTTAGGCGGGACGGGCTACGAGCAGTACTTC. It is translated as CASSLGGTGYEQYF. The chain joins TRBV7-7 to TRBJ2-7, with D possibly matching TRBD2 (6 bases). Looked up from germline, CDR1 is SSHAT and CDR2 is FNYEAQ (reference sequence). The V end was cut by 1 base, the J end by 3 bases, with 10 bases between. This CDR3 has 14 residues. Full variable domain (missing parts from reference TRBV7-7 and TRBJ2-7): GAGVSQSPRYKVTKRGQDVTLRCDPISSHATLYWYQQALGQGPEFLTYFNYEAQPDKSGLPSDRFSAERPEGSISTLTIQRTEQRDSAMYRCASSLGGTGYEQYFGPGTRLTVT.

The chain employs TRBV3-1 (or the pseudogene TRBV3-2) and TRBJ2-5, with D possibly being TRBD1 (5 bases). From germline, CDR1 is LGHDT and CDR2 YNNKEL (reference sequence). This CDR3 is 15 amino acids long. With 5 bases removed from V and 4 bases from J, the gap between germline ends came to 17 bases. The CDR3 DNA reads TGTGCCAGCAGCTCACAAAGGGTAGGGGCAGAGACCCAGTACTTC. It codes for CASSSQRVGAETQYF.

This chain links TRBV5-1 with TRBJ1-5; D uncertain. Germline V gene lookup returns CDR1 SGHRS and CDR2 YFSETQ. The V gene lost 4 bases and the J gene lost 6 bases, with 17 bases spanning the gap. The CDR3 totals 15 residues. The CDR3 protein is CASSPGSGSSQPQHF. As DNA, the CDR3 is TGCGCCAGCAGCCCCGGATCCGGTTCTAGTCAGCCCCAGCATTTT.

The V and J genes are TRBV6-2 or TRBV6-3 and TRBJ2-7; 11 bases fit TRBD2. Unmatched junction bases numbered 15, after V lost 6 bases and J lost 5 bases. The CDR3 sequence is 17 residues long. CDR1 is MNHEY and CDR2 is SVGEGT in the germline V gene. The CDR3 bases are TGTGCCAGCAGCTCCCCCTCTAGCGGGGGGTTGATAAACGAGCAGTACTTC. This encodes CASSSPSSGGLINEQYF.

The V call is TRBV6-5, the J call TRBJ2-7; TRBD1 matches at 9 bases. V lost 2 bases and J lost 2; bases outside the gene matches: 4. Germline values: CDR1 MNHEY, CDR2 SVGAGI. There are 15 residues in the CDR3. Written as DNA, the CDR3 is TGTGCCAGCAGTTACAAAGGACAGGGGACCTACGAGCAGTACTTC. It specifies CASSYKGQGTYEQYF.

The V call is TRBV6-5, the J call TRBJ1-2; a possible D gene is TRBD1 (5 bases). This CDR3 is built from 11 residues. The V end lost 11 bases, the J end lost 5 bases, and 12 bases lay between the germline ends. CDR1 is MNHEY, CDR2 SVGAGI, per germline. This CDR3 is CACTKGYGYTF. The CDR3 DNA follows: TGTGCCTGCACAAAGGGGTATGGCTACACCTTC.